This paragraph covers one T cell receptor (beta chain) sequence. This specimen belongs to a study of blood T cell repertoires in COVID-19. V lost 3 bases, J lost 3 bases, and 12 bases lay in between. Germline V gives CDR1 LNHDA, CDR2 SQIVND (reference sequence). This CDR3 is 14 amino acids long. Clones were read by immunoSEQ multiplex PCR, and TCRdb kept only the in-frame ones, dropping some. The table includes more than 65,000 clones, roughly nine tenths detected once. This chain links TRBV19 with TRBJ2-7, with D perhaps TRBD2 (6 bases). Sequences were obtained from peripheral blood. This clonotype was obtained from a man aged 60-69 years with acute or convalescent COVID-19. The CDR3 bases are TGTGCCAGTAGTATCGGGACGGGGGACTACGAGCAGTACTTC. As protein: CASSIGTGDYEQYF.